Shown below are 2 T cell receptor beta chains from a single sample sequenced in a study of blood T cell repertoires in COVID-19. Measured with immunoSEQ multiplex PCR; TCRdb has only the in-frame clones, and not every one. The table lists nearly 95,000 clones, around 74% of them singletons. Material: peripheral blood. These receptors were obtained from a man between 65 and 79 years old with COVID-19, enrolled during active disease.

In this sample, this clone turned up once. The V call is TRBV2, the J call TRBJ1-5, with D maybe TRBD1 (5 bases). The ends were cut back, 4 bases at V and 5 bases at J, with 12 bases in the middle. Germline CDR1 SNHLY, CDR2 FYNNEI. This CDR3 region has 14 residues. The CDR3 DNA follows: TGTGCCAGCAGTGTAGATGGAGGGGATCAGCCCCAGCATTTT. This translates into CASSVDGGDQPQHF.

The chain uses TRBV3-1 (or the pseudogene TRBV3-2) and TRBJ1-1; maybe TRBD1 (5 bases). The CDR3 consists of 14 residues. V lost 6 bases and J 0 bases, leaving 11 bases between the germline ends. Germline V CDR1 and CDR2: LGHDT, YNNKEL (reference sequence). The CDR3 here is CASSFDSMNTEAFF. CDR3 in DNA: TGTGCCAGCAGTTTCGACAGTATGAACACTGAAGCTTTCTTT.